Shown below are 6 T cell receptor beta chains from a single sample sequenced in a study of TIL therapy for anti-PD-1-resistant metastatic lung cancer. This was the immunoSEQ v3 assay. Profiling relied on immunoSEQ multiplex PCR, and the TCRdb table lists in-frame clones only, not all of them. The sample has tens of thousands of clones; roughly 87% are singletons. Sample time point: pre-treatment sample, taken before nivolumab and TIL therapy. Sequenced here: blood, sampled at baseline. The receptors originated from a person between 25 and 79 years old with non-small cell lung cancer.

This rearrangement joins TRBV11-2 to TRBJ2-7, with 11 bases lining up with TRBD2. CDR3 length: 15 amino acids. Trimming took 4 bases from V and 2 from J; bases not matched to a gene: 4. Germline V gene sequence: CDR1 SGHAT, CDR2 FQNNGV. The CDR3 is CASSSLAGGPYEQYF. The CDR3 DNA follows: TGTGCCAGCAGCTCTCTAGCGGGGGGCCCCTACGAGCAGTACTTC.

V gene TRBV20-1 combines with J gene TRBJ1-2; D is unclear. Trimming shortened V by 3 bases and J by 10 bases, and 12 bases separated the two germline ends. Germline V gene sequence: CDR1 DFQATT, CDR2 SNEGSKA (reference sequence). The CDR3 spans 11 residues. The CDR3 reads CSASRQFYYTF. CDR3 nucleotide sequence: TGCAGTGCTAGTCGGCAGTTTTACTACACCTTC.

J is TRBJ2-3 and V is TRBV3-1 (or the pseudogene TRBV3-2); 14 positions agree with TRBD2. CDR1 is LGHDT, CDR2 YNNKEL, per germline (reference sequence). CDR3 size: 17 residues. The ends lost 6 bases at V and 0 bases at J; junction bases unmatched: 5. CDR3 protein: CASRGLAGAHSTDTQYF. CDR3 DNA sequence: TGTGCCAGCAGGGGACTAGCGGGGGCTCATAGCACAGATACGCAGTATTTT.

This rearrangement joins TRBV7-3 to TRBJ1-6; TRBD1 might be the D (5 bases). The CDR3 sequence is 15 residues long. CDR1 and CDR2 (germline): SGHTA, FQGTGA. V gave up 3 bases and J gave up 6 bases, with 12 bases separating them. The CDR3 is CASSLEGQSNSPLHF. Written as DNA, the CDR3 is TGTGCCAGCAGCTTGGAGGGGCAGAGTAATTCACCCCTCCACTTT.

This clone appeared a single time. CDR3 in amino acids: CASSFILGGGPNTEAFF. CDR3 sequence (DNA): TGTGCCAGCAGTTTTATCCTGGGGGGGGGCCCGAACACTGAAGCTTTCTTT. This sequence joins TRBV27 and TRBJ1-1; TRBD1 is a possible D gene (6 bases). This CDR3 is 17 amino acids long. V shed 3 bases and J shed 1 base, with 18 bases lying between them. Germline CDR1 MNHEY, CDR2 SMNVEV (reference sequence).

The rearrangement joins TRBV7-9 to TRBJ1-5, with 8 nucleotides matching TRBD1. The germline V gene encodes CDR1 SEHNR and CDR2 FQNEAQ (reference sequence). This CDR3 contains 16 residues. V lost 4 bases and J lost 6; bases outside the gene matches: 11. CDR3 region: CASSSFDRGSPQPQHF. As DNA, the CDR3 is TGTGCCAGCAGCTCGTTCGACAGGGGATCCCCTCAGCCCCAGCATTTT.